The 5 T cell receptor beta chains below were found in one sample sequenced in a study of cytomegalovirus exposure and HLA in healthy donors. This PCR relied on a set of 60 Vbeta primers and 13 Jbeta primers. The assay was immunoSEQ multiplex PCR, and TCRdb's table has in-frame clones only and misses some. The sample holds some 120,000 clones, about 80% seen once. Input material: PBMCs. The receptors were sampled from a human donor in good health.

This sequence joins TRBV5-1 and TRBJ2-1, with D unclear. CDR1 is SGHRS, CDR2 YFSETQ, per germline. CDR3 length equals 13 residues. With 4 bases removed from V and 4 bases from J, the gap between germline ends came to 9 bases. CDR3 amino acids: CASSHPLYNEQFF. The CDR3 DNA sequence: TGCGCCAGCAGCCACCCCCTATACAATGAGCAGTTCTTC. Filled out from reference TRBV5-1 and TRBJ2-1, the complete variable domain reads KAGVTQTPRYLIKTRGQQVTLSCSPISGHRSVSWYQQTPGQGLQFLFEYFSETQRNKGNFPGRFSGRQFSNSRSEMNVSTLELGDSALYLCASSHPLYNEQFFGPGTRLTVL.

The CDR3 coding sequence is TGTGCCAGCAGTTTTTCGGACAGGGGGTACGGTCAGCCCCAGCATTTT. Residues: CASSFSDRGYGQPQHF. The chain couples TRBV28 to TRBJ1-5, with 10 bases aligning to TRBD1. Germline CDR1 reads MDHEN; CDR2 reads SYDVKM. The V segment lost 3 bases and the J segment 6 bases; nucleotides outside the gene matches: 8. CDR3 length equals 16 residues.

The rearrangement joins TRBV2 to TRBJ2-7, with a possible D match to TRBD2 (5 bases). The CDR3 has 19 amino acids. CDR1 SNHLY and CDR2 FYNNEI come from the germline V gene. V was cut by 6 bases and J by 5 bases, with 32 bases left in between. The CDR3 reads CASRTPGGPPGSRLNEQYF. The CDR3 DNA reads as TGTGCCAGCAGGACCCCAGGAGGTCCTCCGGGTTCCAGGCTGAACGAGCAGTACTTC.

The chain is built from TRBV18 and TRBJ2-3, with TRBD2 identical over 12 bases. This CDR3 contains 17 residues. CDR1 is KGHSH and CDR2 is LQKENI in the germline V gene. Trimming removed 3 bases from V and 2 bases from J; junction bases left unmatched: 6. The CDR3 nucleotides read TGTGCCAGCTCACCCGAGACTAGCGGGGGATCCACAGATACGCAGTATTTT. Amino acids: CASSPETSGGSTDTQYF.

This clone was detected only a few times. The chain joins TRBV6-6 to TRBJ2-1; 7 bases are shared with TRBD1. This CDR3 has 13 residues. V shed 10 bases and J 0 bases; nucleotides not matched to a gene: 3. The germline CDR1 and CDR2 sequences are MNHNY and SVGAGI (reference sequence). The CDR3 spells CATGQDSYNEQFF. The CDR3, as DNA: TGTGCCACCGGACAGGACTCCTACAATGAGCAGTTCTTC.